This note documents a single T cell receptor (beta chain) sequence. These data originate in a study of blood T cell repertoires in COVID-19. Background on the study: Specimens from acute and convalescent COVID-19 originated in the United States, Italy and Spain. Nucleic acid was either cDNA or gDNA, and it came from T cells, B-cell-depleted T cells, or PBMCs.

In germline, CDR1 is LNHNV, CDR2 YYDKDF (reference sequence). The CDR3 runs 16 residues. V gave up 1 base and J gave up 0 bases; unmatched junction bases: 3. As originally analysed: Amplifying reference gene primers gave estimates of nucleated cell counts. Sequenced by immunoSEQ multiplex PCR; TCRdb stores in-frame clones only, minus some. The V and J calls and clone size come from that table; D and trimming were worked out from the DNA. The table has roughly 60,000 clones, 65% to 90% seen once; the top ten hold approximately 16%. The origin of this receptor is a human donor in a cohort sampled during active COVID-19. The source material was peripheral blood. V is TRBV15 and J is TRBJ2-7, with 10 nucleotides matching TRBD1. The CDR3 loop is CATSRVGQGNSYEQYF. CDR3 nucleotide sequence: TGTGCCACCAGCAGAGTGGGACAGGGGAACTCCTACGAGCAGTACTTC.